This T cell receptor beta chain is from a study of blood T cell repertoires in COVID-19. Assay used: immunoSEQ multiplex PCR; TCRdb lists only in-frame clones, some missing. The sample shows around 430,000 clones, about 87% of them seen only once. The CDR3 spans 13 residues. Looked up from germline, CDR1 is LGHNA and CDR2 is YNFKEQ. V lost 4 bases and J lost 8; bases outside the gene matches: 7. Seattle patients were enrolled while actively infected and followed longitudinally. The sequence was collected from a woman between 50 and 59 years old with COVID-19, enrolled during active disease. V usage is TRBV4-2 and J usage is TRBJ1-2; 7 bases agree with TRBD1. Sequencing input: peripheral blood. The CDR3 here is CASSPPGQEGYTF. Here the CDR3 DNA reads TGTGCCAGCAGCCCTCCAGGACAGGAGGGCTACACCTTC.